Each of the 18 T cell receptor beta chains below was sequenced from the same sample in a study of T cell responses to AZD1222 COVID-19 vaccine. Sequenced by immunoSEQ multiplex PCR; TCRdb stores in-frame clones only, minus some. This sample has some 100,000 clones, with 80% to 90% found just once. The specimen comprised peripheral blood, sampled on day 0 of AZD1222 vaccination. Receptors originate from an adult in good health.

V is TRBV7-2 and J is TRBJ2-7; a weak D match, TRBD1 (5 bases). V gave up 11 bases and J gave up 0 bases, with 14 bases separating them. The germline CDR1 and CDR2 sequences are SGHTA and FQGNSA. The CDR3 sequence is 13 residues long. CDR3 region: CASNPGFSYEQYF. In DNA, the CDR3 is TGTGCCTCGAACCCAGGGTTCTCCTACGAGCAGTACTTC.

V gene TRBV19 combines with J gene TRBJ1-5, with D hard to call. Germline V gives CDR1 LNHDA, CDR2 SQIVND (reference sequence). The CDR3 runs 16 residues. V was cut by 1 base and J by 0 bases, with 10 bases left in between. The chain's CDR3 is CASSIGSINSNQPQHF. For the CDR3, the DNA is TGTGCCAGTAGTATAGGGAGTATAAATAGCAATCAGCCCCAGCATTTT.

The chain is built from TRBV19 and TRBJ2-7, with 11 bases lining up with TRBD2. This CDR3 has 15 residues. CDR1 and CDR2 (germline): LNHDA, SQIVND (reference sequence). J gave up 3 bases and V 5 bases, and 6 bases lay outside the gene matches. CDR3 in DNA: TGTGCCAGTAGTGCAGCCGGGACTAGCGGCTACGAGCAGTACTTC. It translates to CASSAAGTSGYEQYF. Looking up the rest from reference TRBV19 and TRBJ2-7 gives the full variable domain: DGGITQSPKYLFRKEGQNVTLSCEQNLNHDAMYWYRQDPGQGLRLIYYSQIVNDFQKGDIAEGYSVSREKKESFPLTVTSAQKNPTAFYLCASSAAGTSGYEQYFGPGTRLTVT.

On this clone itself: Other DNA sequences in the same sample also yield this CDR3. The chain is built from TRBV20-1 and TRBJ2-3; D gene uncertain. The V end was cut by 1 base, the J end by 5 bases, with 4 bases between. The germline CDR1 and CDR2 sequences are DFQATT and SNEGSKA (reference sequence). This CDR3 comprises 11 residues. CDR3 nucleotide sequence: TGCAGTGCTAGAGTTGGAGATACGCAGTATTTT. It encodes CSARVGDTQYF.

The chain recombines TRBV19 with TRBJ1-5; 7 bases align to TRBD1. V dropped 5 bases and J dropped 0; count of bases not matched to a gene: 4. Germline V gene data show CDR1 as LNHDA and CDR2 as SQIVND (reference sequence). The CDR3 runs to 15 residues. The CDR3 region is CASSQQGHSNQPQHF. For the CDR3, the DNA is TGTGCCAGTAGTCAACAGGGGCATAGCAATCAGCCCCAGCATTTT.

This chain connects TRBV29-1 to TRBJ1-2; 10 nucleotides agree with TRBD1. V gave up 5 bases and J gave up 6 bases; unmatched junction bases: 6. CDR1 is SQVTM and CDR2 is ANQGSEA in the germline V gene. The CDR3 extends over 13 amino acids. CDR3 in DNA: TGCAGCGTTCAGACCGGGACAGGGGATGGCTACACCTTC. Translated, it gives CSVQTGTGDGYTF. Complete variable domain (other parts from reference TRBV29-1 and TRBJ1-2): SAVISQKPSRDICQRGTSLTIQCQVDSQVTMMFWYRQQPGQSLTLIATANQGSEATYESGFVIDKFPISRPNLTFSTLTVSNMSPEDSSIYLCSVQTGTGDGYTFGSGTRLTVV.

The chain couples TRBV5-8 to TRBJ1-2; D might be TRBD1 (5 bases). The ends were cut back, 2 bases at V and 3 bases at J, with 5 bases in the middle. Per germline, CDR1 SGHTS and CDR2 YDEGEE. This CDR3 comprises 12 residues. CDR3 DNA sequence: TGTGCCAGCAGCTTCAGGGACTATGGCTACACCTTC. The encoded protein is CASSFRDYGYTF. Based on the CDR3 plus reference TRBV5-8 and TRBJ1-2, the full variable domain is EAGVTQSPTHLIKTRGQQATLRCSPISGHTSVYWYQQALGLGLQFLLWYDEGEERNRGNFPPRFSGRQFPNYSSELNVNALELEDSALYLCASSFRDYGYTFGSGTRLTVV.

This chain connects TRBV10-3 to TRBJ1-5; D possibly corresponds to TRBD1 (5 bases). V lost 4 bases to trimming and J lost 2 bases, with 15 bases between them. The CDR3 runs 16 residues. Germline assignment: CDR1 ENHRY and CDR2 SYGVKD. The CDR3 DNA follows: TGTGCCATCAGTGCCTCCGCAGGGCCGGGCAATCAGCCCCAGCATTTT. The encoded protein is CAISASAGPGNQPQHF.

The chain's CDR3 is CASSSHPGQQETQYF. Written as DNA, the CDR3 is TGTGCCAGCAGCTCTCACCCGGGACAGCAAGAGACCCAGTACTTC. The V call is TRBV7-8, the J call TRBJ2-5, with 7 bases fitting TRBD1. Germline lookup yields CDR1 SGHVS and CDR2 FQNEAQ. Trimming cost V 4 bases and J 2 bases; bases outside gene matches: 7. The CDR3 totals 15 residues.

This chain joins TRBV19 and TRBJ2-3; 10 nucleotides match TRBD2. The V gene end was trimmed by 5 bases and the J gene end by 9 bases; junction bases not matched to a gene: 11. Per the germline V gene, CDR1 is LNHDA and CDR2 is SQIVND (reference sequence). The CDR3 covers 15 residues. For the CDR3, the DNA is TGTGCCAGTAGTTCCAGCGGGGGGGCCATGTGGACGCAGTATTTT. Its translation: CASSSSGGAMWTQYF.

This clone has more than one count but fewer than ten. CDR3 residues: CASSLQTGGSYGYTF. The CDR3 nucleotides read TGTGCCAGCAGCTTACAAACAGGGGGCAGCTATGGCTACACCTTC. The rearrangement joins TRBV7-3 to TRBJ1-2; 9 bases match TRBD1. V shed 2 bases, J shed 4 bases, and the junction held 5 bases outside the gene matches. This CDR3 has 15 residues. The germline gives CDR1 SGHTA, CDR2 FQGTGA. The full variable domain, rest sourced from reference TRBV7-3 and TRBJ1-2, is GAGVSQTPSNKVTEKGKYVELRCDPISGHTALYWYRQSLGQGPEFLIYFQGTGAADDSGLPNDRFFAVRPEGSVSTLKIQRTERGDSAVYLCASSLQTGGSYGYTFGSGTRLTVV.

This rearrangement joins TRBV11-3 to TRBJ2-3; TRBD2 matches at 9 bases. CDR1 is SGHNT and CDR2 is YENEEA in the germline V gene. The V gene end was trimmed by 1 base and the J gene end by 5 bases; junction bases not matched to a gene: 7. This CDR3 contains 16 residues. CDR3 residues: CASSLGRRGGRDTQYF. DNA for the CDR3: TGTGCCAGCAGCTTAGGCCGGCGGGGGGGTCGAGATACGCAGTATTTT.

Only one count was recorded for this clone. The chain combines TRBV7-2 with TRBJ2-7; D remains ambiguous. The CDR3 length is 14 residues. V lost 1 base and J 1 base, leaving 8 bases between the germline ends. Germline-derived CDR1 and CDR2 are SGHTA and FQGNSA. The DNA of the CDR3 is TGTGCCAGCAGCTTAGGGGTAGAGTCCTACGAGCAGTACTTC. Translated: CASSLGVESYEQYF.

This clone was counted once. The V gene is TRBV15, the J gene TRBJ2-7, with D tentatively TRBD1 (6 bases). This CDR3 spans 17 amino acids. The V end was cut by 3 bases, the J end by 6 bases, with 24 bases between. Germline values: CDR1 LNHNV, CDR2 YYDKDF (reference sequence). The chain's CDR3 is CATSRNIYTGFSAEQYF. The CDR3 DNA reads TGTGCCACCAGCAGGAATATTTACACAGGGTTCTCCGCCGAGCAGTACTTC.

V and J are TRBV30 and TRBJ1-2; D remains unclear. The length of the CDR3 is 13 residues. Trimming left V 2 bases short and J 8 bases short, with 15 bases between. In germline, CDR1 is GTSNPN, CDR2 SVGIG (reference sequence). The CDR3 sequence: CAWSRVVPGGYTF. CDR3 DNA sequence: TGTGCCTGGAGTCGCGTGGTTCCAGGAGGCTACACCTTC.

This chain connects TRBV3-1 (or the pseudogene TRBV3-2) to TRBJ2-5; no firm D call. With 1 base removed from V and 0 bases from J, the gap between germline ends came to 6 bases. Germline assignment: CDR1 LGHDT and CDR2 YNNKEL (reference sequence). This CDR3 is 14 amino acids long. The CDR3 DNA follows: TGTGCCAGCAGCCAAGTTCGGAACCAAGAGACCCAGTACTTC. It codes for CASSQVRNQETQYF.

The CDR3 reads CASSWTEVQPQHF. The CDR3 region has the DNA TGTGCCAGCAGTTGGACTGAGGTACAGCCCCAGCATTTT. The chain carries TRBV2 and TRBJ1-5; D is ambiguous. This CDR3 is built from 13 residues. The ends were cut back, 5 bases at V and 7 bases at J, with 12 bases in the middle. Per the germline V gene, CDR1 is SNHLY and CDR2 is FYNNEI.

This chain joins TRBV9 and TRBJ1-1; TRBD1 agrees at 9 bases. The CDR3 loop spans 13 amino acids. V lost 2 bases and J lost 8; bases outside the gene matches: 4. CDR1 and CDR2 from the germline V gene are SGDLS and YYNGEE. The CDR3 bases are TGTGCCAGCAGCGTTGGACAGGGGAGAGAAGCTTTCTTT. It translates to CASSVGQGREAFF.